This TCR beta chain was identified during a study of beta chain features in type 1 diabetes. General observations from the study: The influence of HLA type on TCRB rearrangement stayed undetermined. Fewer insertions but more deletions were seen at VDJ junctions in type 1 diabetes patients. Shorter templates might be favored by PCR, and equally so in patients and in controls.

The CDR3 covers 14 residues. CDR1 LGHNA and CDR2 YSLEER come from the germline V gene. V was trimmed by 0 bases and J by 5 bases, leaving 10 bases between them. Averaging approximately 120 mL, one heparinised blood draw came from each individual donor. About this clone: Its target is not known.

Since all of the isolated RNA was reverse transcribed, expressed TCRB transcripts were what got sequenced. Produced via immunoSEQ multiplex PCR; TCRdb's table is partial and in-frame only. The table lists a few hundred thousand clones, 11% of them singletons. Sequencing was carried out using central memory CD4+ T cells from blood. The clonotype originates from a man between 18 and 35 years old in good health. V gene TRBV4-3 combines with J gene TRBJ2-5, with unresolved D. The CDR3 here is CASSQEPGRETQYF. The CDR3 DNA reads TGCGCCAGCAGCCAAGAACCCGGGCGGGAGACCCAGTACTTC.